This T cell receptor beta chain emerged from a study of cytomegalovirus exposure and HLA in healthy donors. The CDR3 runs to 14 residues. Trimming pared 6 bases from V and 2 bases from J, leaving 14 bases between. In germline, CDR1 is SQVTM, CDR2 ANQGSEA. Amplification used 60 Vbeta primers and 13 Jbeta primers. The data were produced by immunoSEQ multiplex PCR, yet TCRdb's version contains in-frame clones alone and is incomplete. The table shows tens of thousands of clones, with around 70% occurring only once. The sequence derives from a woman aged 45-60 years in good health and CMV-seronegative. V is TRBV29-1 and J is TRBJ2-1, with D possibly TRBD1 on 5 matching bases. Sequencing was done on a sample of PBMCs. The CDR3 reads CSVSREYPYNEQFF. DNA for the CDR3: TGCAGCGTCTCCAGGGAATACCCCTACAATGAGCAGTTCTTC.